What follows are 15 T cell receptor beta chains derived from one specimen sequenced in a study of CD8+ T cells in alopecia areata. Following extraction, RNA underwent reverse transcription to cDNA, which served as the sequencing template. Measured with immunoSEQ multiplex PCR; TCRdb has only the in-frame clones, and not every one. The sample carries roughly 100,000 clones, 55% recorded once. Sequencing used CD4+ T cells sorted from blood. These receptors all come from a human donor in good health.

This clone was seen more than once but under ten times. Other DNA sequences of this sample code for an identical CDR3. This chain connects TRBV5-1 to TRBJ2-3; D is unresolved. Germline CDR1 SGHRS, CDR2 YFSETQ. CDR3 length equals 11 residues. V was shortened by 5 bases and J by 0 bases, with 1 base between the two germline ends. The CDR3: CASRSTDTQYF. DNA for the CDR3: TGCGCCAGCAGGAGCACAGATACGCAGTATTTT.

This clone has only a few counts. One end of the junction does not line up with germline, which may come from a read error. The chain combines TRBV28 with TRBJ2-3, with 11 bases identical to TRBD1. This CDR3 comprises 15 residues. Germline V gene data show CDR1 as MDHEN and CDR2 as SYDVKM. The CDR3 DNA reads TGTGCCAGCAGTCCGCGGACAGGGGGCACGGATACGCAGTATTTT. It is translated as CASSPRTGGTDTQYF.

This clone was seen a handful of times. The chain links TRBV29-1 to TRBJ1-4; D remains unclear. From germline, CDR1 is SQVTM and CDR2 ANQGSEA. The CDR3 is made up of 15 amino acids. The V gene lost 2 bases and the J gene lost 0 bases, with 10 bases spanning the gap. The CDR3 bases are TGCAGCGTTGAAATTCGCTCGGCAACTAATGAAAAACTGTTTTTT. Amino acids: CSVEIRSATNEKLFF.

The chain recombines TRBV7-9 with TRBJ1-5; D not certain. The CDR3 contains 15 residues. CDR1 SEHNR and CDR2 FQNEAQ come from the germline V gene (reference sequence). V lost 5 bases and J lost 0, with 11 bases in between. The CDR3 loop reads CASSLPGNSNQPQHF. The CDR3, as DNA: TGTGCCAGCAGCCTCCCGGGCAATAGCAATCAGCCCCAGCATTTT.

The J gene is TRBJ2-7, the V gene TRBV19; D gene unclear. The V and J ends lost 4 bases and 1 base respectively, with 11 bases between them. Germline V gives CDR1 LNHDA, CDR2 SQIVND (reference sequence). This CDR3 has 14 amino acids. CDR3 sequence reads: CASSTRTSSYEQYF. As DNA, the CDR3 is TGTGCCAGTAGTACCCGAACAAGTTCCTACGAGCAGTACTTC. Filled out from reference TRBV19 and TRBJ2-7, the complete variable domain reads DGGITQSPKYLFRKEGQNVTLSCEQNLNHDAMYWYRQDPGQGLRLIYYSQIVNDFQKGDIAEGYSVSREKKESFPLTVTSAQKNPTAFYLCASSTRTSSYEQYFGPGTRLTVT.

This clone was seen a few times. The chain has TRBV10-3 and TRBJ2-3, with D perhaps matching TRBD1 (6 bases). Germline lookup yields CDR1 ENHRY and CDR2 SYGVKD. Trimming removed 6 bases from V and 0 bases from J, with 10 bases in between. This CDR3 has 14 amino acids. CDR3 nucleotide sequence: TGTGCCATCAGAGCCCAGGGGAGCACAGATACGCAGTATTTT. Translating gives CAIRAQGSTDTQYF.

This clone was detected a few times. The rearrangement uses TRBV7-2 and TRBJ2-1; 9 bases align to TRBD2. CDR1 and CDR2 from the germline V gene are SGHTA and FQGNSA. With 5 bases clipped from V and 0 bases from J, the junction kept 14 bases outside the gene matches. The CDR3 consists of 19 residues. CDR3 region: CASSPRGSGGANSYNEQFF. In DNA form, the CDR3 reads TGTGCCAGCAGCCCTCGGGGTAGCGGGGGTGCCAACTCCTACAATGAGCAGTTCTTC.

This clone was picked up a small number of times. This chain connects TRBV6-5 to TRBJ1-5; D is undetermined. Germline V lookup: CDR1 MNHEY, CDR2 SVGAGI. The V and J ends lost 1 base and 3 bases respectively, with 7 bases between them. This CDR3 has 14 amino acids. The CDR3 nucleotides are TGTGCCAGCAGTTACTTCGGGTTCAATCAGCCCCAGCATTTT. Protein: CASSYFGFNQPQHF.

The rearrangement links TRBV27 to TRBJ1-2; 9 bases map to TRBD1. The CDR3 sequence is 15 residues long. CDR1 and CDR2 (germline): MNHEY, SMNVEV (reference sequence). Trimming at V came to 5 bases and at J to 6 bases, leaving 10 bases not matched to a gene. CDR3 in DNA: TGTGCCAGCAGTAACTGGGGACAGGGTATCGATGGCTACACCTTC. As protein: CASSNWGQGIDGYTF.

The sample holds a few counts of this clone. The genes are TRBV5-8 and TRBJ1-5; tentatively, D is TRBD1 (5 bases). The V and J ends lost 5 bases and 3 bases respectively, with 12 bases between them. The germline V gene has CDR1 SGHTS and CDR2 YDEGEE. This CDR3 is built from 14 residues. The CDR3 spells CASRFRQTNQPQHF. The CDR3 bases are TGTGCCAGCAGGTTTCGACAGACCAATCAGCCCCAGCATTTT. Supplemented by reference TRBV5-8 and TRBJ1-5, the full variable domain reads EAGVTQSPTHLIKTRGQQATLRCSPISGHTSVYWYQQALGLGLQFLLWYDEGEERNRGNFPPRFSGRQFPNYSSELNVNALELEDSALYLCASRFRQTNQPQHFGDGTRLSIL.

The chain links TRBV5-1 to TRBJ2-1, with TRBD1 matching over 9 bases. The germline V gene has CDR1 SGHRS and CDR2 YFSETQ. The ends lost 5 bases at V and 5 bases at J; junction bases unmatched: 2. There are 13 residues in the CDR3. In nucleotides, the CDR3 is TGCGCCAGCAGATGGACAGGGGACAATGAGCAGTTCTTC. Its translation is CASRWTGDNEQFF.

The table lists this clone with a few counts. The chain combines TRBV30 with TRBJ1-1; D unresolved. The length of the CDR3 is 13 residues. V was trimmed by 4 bases and J by 8 bases, leaving 17 bases between them. Germline V gene lookup returns CDR1 GTSNPN and CDR2 SVGIG (reference sequence). In DNA, the CDR3 is TGTGCCTGGAACCCAACCACCGGAGGGGAAGCTTTCTTT. It yields the protein CAWNPTTGGEAFF.

The chain carries TRBV7-9 and TRBJ1-1; maybe TRBD1 (5 bases). Trimming took 3 bases from V and 1 from J, leaving 9 bases between them. Germline V CDR1 and CDR2: SEHNR, FQNEAQ (reference sequence). The CDR3 runs to 14 residues. The CDR3 DNA reads TGTGCCAGCAGCTTGTTCCAGGGGAACACTGAAGCTTTCTTT. Translation gives CASSLFQGNTEAFF.

As for this clone: The sample carries other DNA sequences with the same CDR3. This rearrangement joins TRBV30 to TRBJ2-5; D may match TRBD1 or TRBD2 (5 bases each). V was cut by 4 bases and J by 4 bases, with 25 bases left in between. The CDR3 runs 17 residues. Germline V lookup: CDR1 GTSNPN, CDR2 SVGIG (reference sequence). The CDR3 sequence: CAWTPGMRQPGRETQYF. The CDR3 nucleotides read TGTGCCTGGACCCCGGGGATGCGGCAGCCGGGGCGAGAGACCCAGTACTTC. Complete variable domain (other parts from reference TRBV30 and TRBJ2-5): SQTIHQWPATLVQPVGSPLSLECTVEGTSNPNLYWYRQAAGRGLQLLFYSVGIGQISSEVPQNLSASRPQDRQFILSSKKLLLSDSGFYLCAWTPGMRQPGRETQYFGPGTRLLVL.

This clone was recorded only once. V gene TRBV11-1 combines with J gene TRBJ2-5; either TRBD1 or TRBD2 may supply D (5 bases each). This CDR3 is 14 amino acids long. Trimming pared 6 bases from V and 4 bases from J, leaving 15 bases between. Germline-derived CDR1 and CDR2 are SGHAT and FQDESV (reference sequence). The CDR3 DNA reads TGTGCCAGCAGTCAATGGCTGGGGGTAGAGACCCAGTACTTC. Translation gives CASSQWLGVETQYF.